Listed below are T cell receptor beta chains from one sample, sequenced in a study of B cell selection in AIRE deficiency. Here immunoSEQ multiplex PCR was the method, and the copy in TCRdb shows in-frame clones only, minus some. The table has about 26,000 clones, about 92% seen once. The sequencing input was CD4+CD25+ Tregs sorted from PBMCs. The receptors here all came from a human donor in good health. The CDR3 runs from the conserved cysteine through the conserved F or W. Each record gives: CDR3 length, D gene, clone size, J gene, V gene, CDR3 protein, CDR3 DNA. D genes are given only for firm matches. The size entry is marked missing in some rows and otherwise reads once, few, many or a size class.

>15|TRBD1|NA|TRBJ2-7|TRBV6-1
CASSGPRTGFHEQYF
TGTGCCAGCAGTGGTCCTAGGACAGGGTTCCACGAGCAGTACTTC
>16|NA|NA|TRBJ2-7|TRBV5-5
CASSLMPGTKQYEQYF
TGTGCCAGCAGCTTGATGCCCGGGACCAAACAATACGAGCAGTACTTC
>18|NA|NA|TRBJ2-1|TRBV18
CASSPPPTDGGGNNEQFF
TGTGCCAGCTCACCACCGCCAACTGATGGGGGTGGGAACAATGAGCAGTTCTTC
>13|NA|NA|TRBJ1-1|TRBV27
CASSWTVNTEAFF
TGTGCCAGCAGCTGGACGGTGAACACTGAAGCTTTCTTT
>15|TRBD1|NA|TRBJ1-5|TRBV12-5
CASGSGQGGNQPQHF
TGTGCTAGTGGTTCAGGACAGGGGGGCAATCAGCCCCAGCATTTT
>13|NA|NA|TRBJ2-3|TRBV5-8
CASSRQGTDTQYF
TGTGCCAGCAGCAGGCAGGGAACAGATACGCAGTATTTT
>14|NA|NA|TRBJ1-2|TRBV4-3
CASSQDTANYGYTF
TGCGCCAGCAGCCAAGATACCGCTAACTATGGCTACACCTTC
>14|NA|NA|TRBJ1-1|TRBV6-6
CASRAGTMNTEAFF
TGTGCCAGCAGGGCAGGGACCATGAACACTGAAGCTTTCTTT
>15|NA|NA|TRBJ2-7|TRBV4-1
CASSQDEQLHYEQYF
TGCGCCAGCAGCCAAGACGAGCAGCTCCACTACGAGCAGTACTTC
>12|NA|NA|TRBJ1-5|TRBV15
CATSRDDQPQHF
TGTGCCACCAGCAGAGATGATCAGCCCCAGCATTTT
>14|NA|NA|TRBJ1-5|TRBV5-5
CASSQQASNQPQHF
TGTGCCAGCAGCCAGCAGGCCAGCAATCAGCCCCAGCATTTT
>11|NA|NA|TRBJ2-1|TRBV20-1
CSASWLEEQFF
TGCAGTGCTAGTTGGCTGGAGGAGCAGTTCTTC
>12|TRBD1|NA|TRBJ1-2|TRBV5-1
CASSLQGYGYTF
TGCGCCAGCAGCTTACAGGGGTATGGCTACACCTTC
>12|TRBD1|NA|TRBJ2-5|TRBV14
CASSTGVETQYF
TGTGCCAGCAGCACAGGGGTGGAGACCCAGTACTTC
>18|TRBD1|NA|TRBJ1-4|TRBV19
CASSPYRDRDWNNEKLFF
TGTGCCAGTAGTCCCTACCGGGACAGGGATTGGAATAATGAAAAACTGTTTTTT
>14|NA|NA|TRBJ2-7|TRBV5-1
CASSLPGSSYEQYF
TGCGCCAGCAGCTTGCCCGGGAGCTCCTACGAGCAGTACTTC
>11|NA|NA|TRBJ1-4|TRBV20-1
CSAREETGLFF
TGCAGTGCTAGAGAGGAGACTGGGTTGTTTTTT
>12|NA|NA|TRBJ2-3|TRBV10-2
CASKMGGDTQYF
TGCGCCAGCAAGATGGGGGGTGATACGCAGTATTTT
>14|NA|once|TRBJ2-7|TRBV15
CATSSRDTFYEQYF
TGTGCCACCAGCAGCAGGGACACCTTTTACGAGCAGTACTTC
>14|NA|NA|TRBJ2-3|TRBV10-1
CASSAQGPTDTQYF
TGCGCCAGCAGTGCTCAGGGACCCACAGATACGCAGTATTTT
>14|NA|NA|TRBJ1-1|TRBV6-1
CASKTGGLNTEAFF
TGTGCCTCCAAAACAGGAGGATTGAACACTGAAGCTTTCTTT
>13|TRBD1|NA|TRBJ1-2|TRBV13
CASSLGRQGGYTF
TGTGCCAGCAGCTTAGGCCGACAGGGCGGCTACACCTTC
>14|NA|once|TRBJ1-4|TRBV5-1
CASSLTWSGEKLFF
TGCGCCAGCAGCCTGACTTGGTCCGGCGAAAAACTGTTTTTT
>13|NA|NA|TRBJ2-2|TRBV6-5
CASRAGNTGELFF
TGTGCCAGCAGGGCAGGGAACACCGGGGAGCTGTTTTTT
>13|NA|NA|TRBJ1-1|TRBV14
CASSQEGNTEAFF
TGTGCCAGCAGCCAAGAAGGGAACACTGAAGCTTTCTTT
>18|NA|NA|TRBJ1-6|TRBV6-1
CASSATVRGSSYNSPLHF
TGTGCCAGCAGTGCGACAGTGAGGGGGAGCTCCTATAATTCACCCCTCCACTTT
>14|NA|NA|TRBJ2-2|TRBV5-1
CASSLVADTGELFF
TGCGCCAGCAGCTTGGTAGCGGACACCGGGGAGCTGTTTTTT
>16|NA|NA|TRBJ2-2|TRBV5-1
CASSLSTTLSTGELFF
TGCGCCAGCAGCTTGTCGACTACCCTCTCAACCGGGGAGCTGTTTTTT
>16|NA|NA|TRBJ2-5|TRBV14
CASSQGLIAAKETQYF
TGTGCCAGCAGCCAAGGGTTGATTGCAGCGAAAGAGACCCAGTACTTC
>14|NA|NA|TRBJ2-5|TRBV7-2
CASSPLRGQETQYF
TGTGCCAGCAGCCCCCTGAGGGGGCAAGAGACCCAGTACTTC
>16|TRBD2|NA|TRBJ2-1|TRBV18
CASSPPGTSLYNEQFF
TGTGCCAGCTCACCACCCGGGACTAGCTTATACAATGAGCAGTTCTTC
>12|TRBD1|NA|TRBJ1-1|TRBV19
CASSIKTGRTFF
TGTGCCAGTAGTATAAAGACAGGGAGGACTTTCTTT
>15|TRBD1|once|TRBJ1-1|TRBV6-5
CASSSLTGRYTEAFF
TGTGCCAGCAGTTCCCTGACAGGGAGGTACACTGAAGCTTTCTTT
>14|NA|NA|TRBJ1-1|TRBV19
CASSIFPVNTEAFF
TGTGCCAGTAGTATATTTCCGGTGAACACTGAAGCTTTCTTT
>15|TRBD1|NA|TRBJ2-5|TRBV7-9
CASSSGQGLQETQYF
TGTGCCAGCAGTAGTGGACAGGGACTTCAAGAGACCCAGTACTTC
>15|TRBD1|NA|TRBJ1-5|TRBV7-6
CASSLATGGGQPQHF
TGTGCCAGCAGCTTAGCTACAGGGGGCGGTCAGCCCCAGCATTTT
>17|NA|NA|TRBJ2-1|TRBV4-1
CASSQDGQGSSYNEQFF
TGCGCCAGCAGCCAAGATGGGCAGGGATCCTCCTACAATGAGCAGTTCTTC
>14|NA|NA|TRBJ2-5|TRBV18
CASSPLGQGETQYF
TGTGCCAGCTCACCACTTGGGCAGGGTGAGACCCAGTACTTC
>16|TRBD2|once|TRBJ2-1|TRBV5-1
CASSREPAGGYNEQFF
TGCGCCAGCAGCCGGGAACCAGCGGGGGGTTACAATGAGCAGTTCTTC
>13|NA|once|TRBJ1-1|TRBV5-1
CASSRQVNTEAFF
TGCGCCAGCAGTCGACAGGTGAACACTGAAGCTTTCTTT
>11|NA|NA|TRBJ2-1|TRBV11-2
CASSSEGGEFF
TGTGCCAGCAGCTCTGAGGGAGGAGAGTTCTTC
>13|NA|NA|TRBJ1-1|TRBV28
CASSLEANAEAFF
TGTGCCAGCAGTTTGGAGGCAAATGCTGAAGCTTTCTTT
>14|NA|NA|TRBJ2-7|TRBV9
CASSVASESYEQYF
TGTGCCAGCAGCGTAGCATCCGAATCCTACGAGCAGTACTTC
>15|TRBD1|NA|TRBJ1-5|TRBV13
CASSRGTGGNQPQHF
TGTGCCAGCAGCCGCGGGACAGGAGGCAATCAGCCCCAGCATTTT